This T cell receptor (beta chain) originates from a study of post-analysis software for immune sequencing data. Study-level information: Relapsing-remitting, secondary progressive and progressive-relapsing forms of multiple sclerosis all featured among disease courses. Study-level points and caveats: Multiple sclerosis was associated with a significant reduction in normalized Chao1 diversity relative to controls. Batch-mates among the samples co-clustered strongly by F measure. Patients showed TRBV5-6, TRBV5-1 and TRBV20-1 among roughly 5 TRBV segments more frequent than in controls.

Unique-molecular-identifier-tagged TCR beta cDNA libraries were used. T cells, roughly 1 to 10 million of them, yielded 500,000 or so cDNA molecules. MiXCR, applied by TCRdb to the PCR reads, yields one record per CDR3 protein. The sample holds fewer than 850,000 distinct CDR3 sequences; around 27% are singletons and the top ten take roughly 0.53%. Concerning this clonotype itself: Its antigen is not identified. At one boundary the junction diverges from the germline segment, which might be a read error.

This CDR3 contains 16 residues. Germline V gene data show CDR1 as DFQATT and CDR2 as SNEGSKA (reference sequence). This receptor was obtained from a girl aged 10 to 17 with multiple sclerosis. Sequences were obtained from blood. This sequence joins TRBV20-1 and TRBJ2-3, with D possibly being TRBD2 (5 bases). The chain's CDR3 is CSARARTPPNTDTQYF. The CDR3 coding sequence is TGCAGCGCTAGAGCGCGGACTCCACCTAACACAGATACGCAGTATTTT.